The T cell receptor (beta chain) under discussion was sequenced for a study of T cell repertoires in cytomegalovirus infection (dated by TCRdb to the late 2010s). Regarding the study in general: Donor HLA type was relevant to the analysis, because carriage of CMV infection together with the matching HLA type was indicated by public TCR beta signatures.

The germline V gene yields SGHTA for CDR1 and FQGTGA for CDR2. Spanning cysteine to phenylalanine, the CDR3 consists of 15 amino acids. Kept here is only the CDR3 DNA, which spans 45 bases and is read in frame from base 1. The junction shows trimming of 5 bases on V and 7 bases on J, and the gene matches do not reach 7 bases of it. The instrument given in TCRdb is Illumina HiSeq 1500. The public reads were quality trimmed at Q25 with fastp and then assembled into clones with MiXCR by TCRdb, keeping productive beta chains. One record per CDR3 amino acid sequence lists the most common genes and DNA. This sample gives fewer than 200,000 distinct CDR3 sequences in total; roughly 14% of them show up just once. The leading ten clones occupy 27% of the sample. Overall study outcomes, separate from this receptor: In the ex vivo response, HLA-C-restricted CMV-specific TCR beta clonotypes were dominant, and in two of eight donors the single most frequent clonotype came from this HLA-C-restricted group. In both this cohort and an independent roughly 350-donor cohort, the cumulative frequency of public TCR beta family members distinguished carriers of CMV infection plus the relevant HLA type.

This clonotype has more than one count but fewer than ten. What this receptor recognizes is not known. Base-call qualities are not available, and no considerably larger clone is one nucleotide away. This TCR was sampled from a human donor in good health (CMV status not recorded). Some clones in this sample may be carry-over from other donors' samples. Sequenced material: PBMCs. The chain couples TRBV7-3 to TRBJ2-1; the central 11 bases match TRBD1. The CDR3 sequence is CASSRPGQGVNEQFF. The DNA is as follows: TGTGCCAGCAGCCGTCCGGGACAGGGGGTTAATGAGCAGTTCTTC.